This T cell receptor (beta chain) derives from a study of T cells in Graves' hyperthyroidism and ophthalmopathy. Background on the study: Once the initial diagnosis was made, peripheral blood was obtained before any treatment.

The TCR beta CDR3 regions underwent amplification using RNA transcripts as the source. A set of HTBI primers served as the primers for a first-round RT-PCR of the TCR CDR3. TCRdb reanalysed the multiplex PCR reads using MiXCR and keeps one entry per CDR3 protein. There are 250,000 to 300,000 distinct CDR3 sequences in the sample; less than 15% occur only once, and about an eighth lies in the top ten. Exclusion of a patient resulted from uncontrolled infection, other autoimmune disease, pregnancy or lactation. From under 12 ml of fresh peripheral blood, PBMCs were isolated. CDR1 and CDR2 from the germline V gene are MNHNS and SASEGT. CDR3 length: 13 residues. V lost 7 bases and J 6 bases, leaving 12 bases between the germline ends. This clonotype has just a few counts.

The chain carries TRBV6-1 and TRBJ1-4; no reliable D call. The source of this sequence is a woman in her 40s with Graves' hyperthyroidism that later progressed to Graves' ophthalmopathy. Sequencing was done on a sample of blood. CDR3 sequence: CASKSSGYEKLFF. Here the CDR3 DNA reads TGTGCCAGCAAGTCTTCAGGATATGAAAAACTGTTTTTT.